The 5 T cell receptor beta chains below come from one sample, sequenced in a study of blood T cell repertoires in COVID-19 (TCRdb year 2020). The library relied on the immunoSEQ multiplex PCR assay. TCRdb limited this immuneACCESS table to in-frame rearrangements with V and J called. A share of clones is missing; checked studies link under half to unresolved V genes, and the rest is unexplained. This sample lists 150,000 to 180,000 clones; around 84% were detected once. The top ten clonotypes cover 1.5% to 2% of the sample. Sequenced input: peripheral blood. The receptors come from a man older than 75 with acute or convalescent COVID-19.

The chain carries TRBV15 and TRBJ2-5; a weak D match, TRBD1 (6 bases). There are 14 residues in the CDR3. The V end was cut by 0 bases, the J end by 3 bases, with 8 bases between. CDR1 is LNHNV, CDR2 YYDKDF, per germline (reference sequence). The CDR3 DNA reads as TGTGCCACCAGCAGAGACCACAGGGAAGAGACCCAGTACTTC. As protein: CATSRDHREETQYF.

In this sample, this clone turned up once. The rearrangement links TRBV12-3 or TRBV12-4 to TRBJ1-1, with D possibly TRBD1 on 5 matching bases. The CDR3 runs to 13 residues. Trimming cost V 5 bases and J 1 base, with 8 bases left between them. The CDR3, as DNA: TGTGCCAGCAGTAAAACAGGGAACACTGAAGCTTTCTTT. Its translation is CASSKTGNTEAFF.

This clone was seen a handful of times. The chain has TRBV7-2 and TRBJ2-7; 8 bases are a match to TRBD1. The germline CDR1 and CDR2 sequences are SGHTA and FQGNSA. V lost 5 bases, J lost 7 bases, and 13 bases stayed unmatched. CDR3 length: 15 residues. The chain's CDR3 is CASSPSQDRAGEQYF. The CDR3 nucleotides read TGTGCCAGCAGCCCATCCCAGGACAGGGCGGGGGAGCAGTACTTC.

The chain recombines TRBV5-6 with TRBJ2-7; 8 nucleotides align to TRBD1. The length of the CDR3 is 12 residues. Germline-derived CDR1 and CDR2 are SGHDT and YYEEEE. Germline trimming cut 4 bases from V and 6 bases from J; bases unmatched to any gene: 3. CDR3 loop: CASSRTGFEQYF. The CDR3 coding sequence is TGTGCCAGCAGCAGGACAGGGTTCGAGCAGTACTTC.

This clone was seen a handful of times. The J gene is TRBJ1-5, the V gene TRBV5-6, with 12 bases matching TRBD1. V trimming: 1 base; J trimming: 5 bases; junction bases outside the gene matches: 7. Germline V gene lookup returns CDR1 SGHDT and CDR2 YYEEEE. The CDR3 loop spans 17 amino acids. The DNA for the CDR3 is TGTGCCAGCAGCTTGTATGGGACAGGGGGCGCTTATCAGCCCCAGCATTTT. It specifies CASSLYGTGGAYQPQHF.